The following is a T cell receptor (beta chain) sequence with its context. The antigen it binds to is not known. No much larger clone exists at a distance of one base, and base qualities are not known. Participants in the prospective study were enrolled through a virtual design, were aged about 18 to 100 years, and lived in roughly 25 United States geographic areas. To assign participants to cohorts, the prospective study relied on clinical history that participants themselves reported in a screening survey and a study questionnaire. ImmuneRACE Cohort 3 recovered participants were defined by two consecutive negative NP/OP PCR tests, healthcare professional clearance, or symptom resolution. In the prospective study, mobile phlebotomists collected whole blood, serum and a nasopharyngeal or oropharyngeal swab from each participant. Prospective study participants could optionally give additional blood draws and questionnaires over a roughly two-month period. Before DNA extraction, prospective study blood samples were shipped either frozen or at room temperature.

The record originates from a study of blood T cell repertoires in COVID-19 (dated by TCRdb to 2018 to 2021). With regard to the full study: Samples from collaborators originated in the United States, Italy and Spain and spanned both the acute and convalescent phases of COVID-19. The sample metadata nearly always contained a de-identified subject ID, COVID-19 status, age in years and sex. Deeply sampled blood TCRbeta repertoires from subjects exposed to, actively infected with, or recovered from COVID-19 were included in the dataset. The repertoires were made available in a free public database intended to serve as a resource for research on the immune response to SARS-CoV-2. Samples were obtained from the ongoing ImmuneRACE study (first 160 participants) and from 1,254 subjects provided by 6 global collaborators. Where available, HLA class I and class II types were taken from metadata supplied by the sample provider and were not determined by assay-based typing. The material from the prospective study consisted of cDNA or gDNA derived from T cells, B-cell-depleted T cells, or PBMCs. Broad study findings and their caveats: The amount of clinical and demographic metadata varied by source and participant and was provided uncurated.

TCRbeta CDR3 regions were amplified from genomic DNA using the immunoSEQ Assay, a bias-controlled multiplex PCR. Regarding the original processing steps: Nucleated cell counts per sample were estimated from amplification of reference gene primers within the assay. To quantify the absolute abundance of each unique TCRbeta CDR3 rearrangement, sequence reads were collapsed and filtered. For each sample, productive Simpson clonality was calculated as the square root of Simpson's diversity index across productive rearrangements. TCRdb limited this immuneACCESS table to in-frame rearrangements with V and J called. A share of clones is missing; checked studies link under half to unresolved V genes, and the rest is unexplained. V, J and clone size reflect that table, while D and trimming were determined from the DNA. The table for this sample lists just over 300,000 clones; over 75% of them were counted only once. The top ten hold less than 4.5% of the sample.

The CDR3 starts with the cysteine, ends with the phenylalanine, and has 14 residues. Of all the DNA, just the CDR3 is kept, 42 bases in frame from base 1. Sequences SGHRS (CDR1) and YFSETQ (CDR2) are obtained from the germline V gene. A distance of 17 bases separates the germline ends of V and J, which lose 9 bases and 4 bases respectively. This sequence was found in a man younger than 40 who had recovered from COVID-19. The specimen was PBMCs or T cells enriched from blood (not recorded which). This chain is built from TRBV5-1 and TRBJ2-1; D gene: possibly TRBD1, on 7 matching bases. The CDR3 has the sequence CAIEAGQKYNEQFF. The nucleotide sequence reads TGCGCCATCGAGGCGGGACAGAAATACAATGAGCAGTTCTTC.